The rows below give T cell receptor beta chains drawn from one sample of a study of beta chain features in type 1 diabetes. Generated by immunoSEQ multiplex PCR, the TCRdb table keeps only in-frame clones and is missing some. The sample has hundreds of thousands of clones, around 28% seen once; the top ten hold more than 0.055%. Source material: naive CD4+ T cells from blood. These receptors came from a man between 18 and 29 years old in good health. CDR3s include the opening cysteine and the closing phenylalanine or tryptophan. Fields, in order: clone size, J gene, D gene, CDR3 length, V gene, CDR3 DNA, CDR3 protein. A D gene is named only where the DNA matches it firmly. A row's size may be missing; if present it is once, few, many or a size class.

size: .
J: TRBJ2-5
D: .
length: 18
V: TRBV4-1
DNA: TGCGCCAGCAGCACCCTCCCGGGACAAGGCACTAACCAAGAGACCCAGTACTTC
CDR3: CASSTLPGQGTNQETQYF

size: .
J: TRBJ2-3
D: .
length: 20
V: TRBV15
DNA: TGTGCCACCAGCAGGGATCGAACCGCCGAGGCGGGCCTCAGGACAGATACGCAGTATTTT
CDR3: CATSRDRTAEAGLRTDTQYF

size: .
J: TRBJ2-3
D: .
length: 12
V: TRBV6-1
DNA: TGTGCCAGCAGTCTCGATAGAGATACGCAGTATTTT
CDR3: CASSLDRDTQYF

size: .
J: TRBJ1-2
D: .
length: 16
V: TRBV10-3
DNA: TGTGCCATCAGTGATCCGGCCCAACGGTTTAACTATGGCTACACCTTC
CDR3: CAISDPAQRFNYGYTF

size: few
J: TRBJ2-1
D: TRBD2
length: 15
V: TRBV10-3
DNA: TGTGCCATCAGGGGACTAGCGGGAGGCTACAATGAGCAGTTCTTC
CDR3: CAIRGLAGGYNEQFF

size: few
J: TRBJ2-5
D: .
length: 15
V: TRBV7-7
DNA: TGTGCCAGCAAGAGGGACGGCGGACTACAAGAGACCCAGTACTTC
CDR3: CASKRDGGLQETQYF

size: few
J: TRBJ2-5
D: .
length: 14
V: TRBV18
DNA: TGTGCCAGCTCACCACCGTCATCTGGAGAGACCCAGTACTTC
CDR3: CASSPPSSGETQYF

size: .
J: TRBJ2-3
D: .
length: 13
V: TRBV14
DNA: TGTGCCAGCTCCCGACTAGGGCGGGATACGCAGTATTTT
CDR3: CASSRLGRDTQYF

size: .
J: TRBJ2-4
D: TRBD1
length: 16
V: TRBV4-3
DNA: TGCGCCAGCAGCCAGGGACAGAAGCTAGCCAAAAACATTCAGTACTTC
CDR3: CASSQGQKLAKNIQYF

size: few
J: TRBJ2-3
D: TRBD2
length: 13
V: TRBV2
DNA: TGTGCCAGCGGACTAGGCGGCACAGATACGCAGTATTTT
CDR3: CASGLGGTDTQYF

size: few
J: TRBJ1-2
D: .
length: 15
V: TRBV6-5
DNA: TGTGCCAGCAGCCCCGCCGCAGGGGCCTTATGGGGCTACACCTTC
CDR3: CASSPAAGALWGYTF

size: .
J: TRBJ2-1
D: .
length: 17
V: TRBV2
DNA: TGTGCCAGCAGAACGACAGGAACCCTACGCTCCTACAATGAGCAGTTCTTC
CDR3: CASRTTGTLRSYNEQFF

size: .
J: TRBJ2-3
D: TRBD1
length: 14
V: TRBV5-1
DNA: TGCGCCAGCATCGGACAGGATAGCACAGATACGCAGTATTTT
CDR3: CASIGQDSTDTQYF

size: .
J: TRBJ1-2
D: .
length: 12
V: TRBV30
DNA: TGTGCCTGGAGGGGCTCCCGTGGGGGCTACACCTTC
CDR3: CAWRGSRGGYTF

size: .
J: TRBJ2-5
D: TRBD1
length: 14
V: TRBV29-1
DNA: TGCAGCGTTGGAGGGACAGGGGAGGGGGAGACCCAGTACTTC
CDR3: CSVGGTGEGETQYF

size: few
J: TRBJ2-1
D: .
length: 15
V: TRBV9
DNA: TGTGCCAGCAGCGTGAGGCTAAGCTCCTACAATGAGCAGTTCTTC
CDR3: CASSVRLSSYNEQFF

size: .
J: TRBJ2-4
D: TRBD1
length: 16
V: TRBV7-9
DNA: TGTGCCAGCAGCCCAGGACAGGGGAGGCCCAAAAACATTCAGTACTTC
CDR3: CASSPGQGRPKNIQYF

size: .
J: TRBJ2-7
D: TRBD2
length: 15
V: TRBV4-2
DNA: TGTGCCAGCAGCCAAGGGCTAGCGGATTCCTACGAGCAGTACTTC
CDR3: CASSQGLADSYEQYF

size: .
J: TRBJ1-5
D: .
length: 12
V: TRBV6-5
DNA: TGTGCCAGCAGTTCCAGACTCGGGCCCCAGCATTTT
CDR3: CASSSRLGPQHF

size: few
J: TRBJ2-4
D: .
length: 14
V: TRBV10-3
DNA: TGTGCCATCAGTGAGTTTGGCAGCGAAAACATTCAGTACTTC
CDR3: CAISEFGSENIQYF

size: few
J: TRBJ1-1
D: .
length: 13
V: TRBV29-1
DNA: TGCAGCGTTGCGCCAGGGGCATACACTGAAGCTTTCTTT
CDR3: CSVAPGAYTEAFF

size: few
J: TRBJ2-7
D: .
length: 16
V: TRBV19
DNA: TGTGCCAGTAGTGTCCCCGGGACCGTCAGCTCCTACGAGCAGTACTTC
CDR3: CASSVPGTVSSYEQYF

size: .
J: TRBJ1-5
D: .
length: 15
V: TRBV29-1
DNA: TGCAGCGTTTCCCTTACAACGGGTGTTGATCAGCCCCAGCATTTT
CDR3: CSVSLTTGVDQPQHF

size: .
J: TRBJ2-1
D: .
length: 15
V: TRBV28
DNA: TGTGCCAGCAGTTCCGGTGCTAGCGACAAGAATGAGCAGTTCTTC
CDR3: CASSSGASDKNEQFF

size: .
J: TRBJ2-5
D: .
length: 15
V: TRBV15
DNA: TGTGCCACCAGCAGAATCGGGCCGTACCAAGAGACCCAGTACTTC
CDR3: CATSRIGPYQETQYF

size: .
J: TRBJ2-5
D: .
length: 15
V: TRBV25-1
DNA: TGTGCCAGCAGTGAAGTTGCGGGATGGGAAGAGACCCAGTACTTC
CDR3: CASSEVAGWEETQYF

size: .
J: TRBJ2-1
D: TRBD2
length: 13
V: TRBV30
DNA: TGTGCCTGGACGATGGGGAGGGTCGGCGAGCAGTTCTTC
CDR3: CAWTMGRVGEQFF

size: .
J: TRBJ2-7
D: TRBD2
length: 16
V: TRBV4-2
DNA: TGTGCCAGCAGCCAGGTTAGCGGGAGAGGGTTTTCCGAGCAGTACTTC
CDR3: CASSQVSGRGFSEQYF

size: .
J: TRBJ2-4
D: .
length: 12
V: TRBV28
DNA: TGTGCCAGCAGTAGCCAGGAAAACATTCAGTACTTC
CDR3: CASSSQENIQYF

size: few
J: TRBJ2-7
D: .
length: 12
V: TRBV29-1
DNA: TGCAGCGTGACAGTTGGCTCCTACGAGCAGTACTTC
CDR3: CSVTVGSYEQYF

size: few
J: TRBJ2-7
D: .
length: 14
V: TRBV30
DNA: TGTGCCTGGAGAGCACCGGGGGTCGGGAACGAGCAGTACTTC
CDR3: CAWRAPGVGNEQYF

size: .
J: TRBJ2-2
D: .
length: 15
V: TRBV25-1
DNA: TGTGCCAGCAGACCGACCGGGACAATCACCGGGGAGCTGTTTTTT
CDR3: CASRPTGTITGELFF

size: few
J: TRBJ2-3
D: .
length: 11
V: TRBV20-1
DNA: TGCAGTGGGAAGGGGACAGATACGCAGTATTTT
CDR3: CSGKGTDTQYF

size: .
J: TRBJ2-3
D: .
length: 15
V: TRBV30
DNA: TGTGCCTGTCCCACGGGGGGCTCAGGCACAGATACGCAGTATTTT
CDR3: CACPTGGSGTDTQYF

size: .
J: TRBJ2-7
D: .
length: 12
V: TRBV29-1
DNA: TGCAGCGTTGCACGAGGACGGGGCGAGCAGTACTTC
CDR3: CSVARGRGEQYF

size: few
J: TRBJ2-2
D: .
length: 12
V: TRBV28
DNA: TGTGCCAGCAGTGGGTTGGCCGGGGAGCTGTTTTTT
CDR3: CASSGLAGELFF

size: .
J: TRBJ2-7
D: TRBD2
length: 13
V: TRBV7-8
DNA: TGTGCCAGCAGACTAGCGGGAGACTACGAGCAGTACTTC
CDR3: CASRLAGDYEQYF

size: few
J: TRBJ2-3
D: .
length: 14
V: TRBV28
DNA: TGTGCCAGCAGACTCCCGGGAGAGGCAGATACGCAGTATTTT
CDR3: CASRLPGEADTQYF

size: .
J: TRBJ1-2
D: TRBD1
length: 12
V: TRBV29-1
DNA: TGCAGCGTGGGGACAGGGCGCTATGGCTACACCTTC
CDR3: CSVGTGRYGYTF

size: .
J: TRBJ2-6
D: .
length: 15
V: TRBV14
DNA: TGTGCCAGCAGCGATCACAGGGCTGGGGCCAACGTCCTGACTTTC
CDR3: CASSDHRAGANVLTF

size: .
J: TRBJ2-7
D: TRBD2
length: 16
V: TRBV7-2
DNA: TGTGCCAGCAGCTCGAGCTTCTCGGGCGGGAGAGATAAGCAGTACTTC
CDR3: CASSSSFSGGRDKQYF

size: few
J: TRBJ2-7
D: TRBD1
length: 14
V: TRBV7-2
DNA: TGTGCCAGCAGCCTCCGACAGGGAACCTACGAGCAGTACTTC
CDR3: CASSLRQGTYEQYF

size: .
J: TRBJ2-7
D: TRBD2
length: 14
V: TRBV7-2
DNA: TGTGCCAGCAGCGTCCGGGGAGGGATCTACGAGCAGTACTTC
CDR3: CASSVRGGIYEQYF

size: few
J: TRBJ2-7
D: .
length: 14
V: TRBV9
DNA: TGTGCCAGCAGCGTAGTGGCTTCTTCCAACGAGCAGTACTTC
CDR3: CASSVVASSNEQYF

size: .
J: TRBJ2-1
D: TRBD1
length: 17
V: TRBV4-1
DNA: TGCGCCAGCAGCCAAGTATTGGCGACAGGGGCCTCAGGTGAGCAGTTCTTC
CDR3: CASSQVLATGASGEQFF

size: few
J: TRBJ2-2
D: TRBD1
length: 17
V: TRBV4-2
DNA: TGTGCCAGCAGCCATCAGGACAGGGGAAAAAACACCGGGGAGCTGTTTTTT
CDR3: CASSHQDRGKNTGELFF

size: .
J: TRBJ2-3
D: TRBD2
length: 13
V: TRBV10-3
DNA: TGTGCCATCAGGGGGACTAGCGCAGATACGCAGTATTTT
CDR3: CAIRGTSADTQYF

size: .
J: TRBJ1-2
D: .
length: 13
V: TRBV27
DNA: TGTGCCAGCAGTTCCGACAGGAACTATGGCTACACCTTC
CDR3: CASSSDRNYGYTF

size: .
J: TRBJ2-1
D: .
length: 15
V: TRBV2
DNA: TGTGCCAGCAGTTCCGCGGAGAGTCCCTACAATGAGCAGTTCTTC
CDR3: CASSSAESPYNEQFF

size: .
J: TRBJ1-4
D: .
length: 16
V: TRBV7-9
DNA: TGTGCCAGCAGACGCGACGTAAGTGGGAGCGGTGAAAAACTGTTTTTT
CDR3: CASRRDVSGSGEKLFF

size: few
J: TRBJ2-3
D: TRBD2
length: 15
V: TRBV7-2
DNA: TGTGCCAGCAGCTCCGGCGGGAGGGGAGTAGATACGCAGTATTTT
CDR3: CASSSGGRGVDTQYF